This TCR beta chain was captured in a study of T cell repertoires in cytomegalovirus infection. Overall study context: Public TCR beta signatures indicated both CMV infection and matching HLA type. Study-wide findings and caveats: Clonotypes of TCR beta that were HLA-C-restricted and CMV-specific dominated the ex vivo response.

This CDR3 comprises 14 residues. Trimming took 5 bases from V and 11 from J, leaving 19 bases between them. CDR1 is SGHVS, CDR2 FNYEAQ, per germline. TCRdb re-called the reads through MiXCR, storing one row per CDR3 protein. The sample lists a few hundred thousand distinct CDR3 sequences, roughly an eighth occurring once. This clonotype turned up a few times. Its antigen is as yet unknown. The chain recombines TRBV7-6 with TRBJ2-1; D could derive from TRBD1 or TRBD2 (5 bases each). Material: PBMCs. This TCR came from a human donor in good health (CMV status not recorded). Some clones in this sample may be carry-over from other donors' samples. Here the CDR3 reads CASSHYQGEGKQFF. As DNA, the CDR3 is TGTGCCAGCAGCCACTACCAGGGAGAGGGCAAGCAGTTCTTC. Based on the CDR3 plus reference TRBV7-6 and TRBJ2-1, the full variable domain is GAGVSQSPRYKVTKRGQDVALRCDPISGHVSLYWYRQALGQGPEFLTYFNYEAQQDKSGLPNDRFSAERPEGSISTLTIQRTEQRDSAMYRCASSHYQGEGKQFFGPGTRLTVL.